The entry below describes one T cell receptor beta chain. Its antigen is still unknown. At one of its ends the junction is not consistent with the germline gene, which may arise from a read error. In the naive CD8 group, cells lacked CD45RO and were positively selected for CCR7, so terminally differentiated effector memory CD45RA+ cells were left out. The sample comes from a study of shared clonotypes between healthy human individuals. Notes on the study in general: Tissues were not sampled, only blood, and their repertoires likely differ.

Sequencing was performed with immunoSEQ multiplex PCR; in TCRdb, only in-frame clones are kept and a portion is missing. The data show around 2.1 million clones, 85% to 95% seen once. This CDR3 contains 10 residues. The germline CDR1 and CDR2 sequences are SNHLY and FYNNEI. The sequencing input was naive CD8+ T cells from PBMCs. The receptor comes from a man aged 18-30 years in good health. Some clones in this sample may be carry-over from other donors' samples. The chain uses TRBV2 and TRBJ2-7; D is perhaps TRBD2 (6 bases). The CDR3 spells CASMDYRLHF. The CDR3 nucleotides read TGTGCCAGCATGGACTACCGGTTGCACTTC.